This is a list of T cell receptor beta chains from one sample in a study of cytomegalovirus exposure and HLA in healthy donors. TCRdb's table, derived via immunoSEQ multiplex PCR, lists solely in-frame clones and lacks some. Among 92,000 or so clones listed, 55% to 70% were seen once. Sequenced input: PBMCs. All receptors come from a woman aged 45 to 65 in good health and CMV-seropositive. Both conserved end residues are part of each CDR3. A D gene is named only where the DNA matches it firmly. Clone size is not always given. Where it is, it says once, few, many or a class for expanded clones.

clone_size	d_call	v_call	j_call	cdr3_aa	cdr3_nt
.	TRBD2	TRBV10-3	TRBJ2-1	CAISTLRREDEQFF	TGTGCCATCAGTACCCTAAGGCGGGAGGATGAGCAGTTCTTC
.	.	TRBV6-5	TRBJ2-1	CASTNGGSYNEQFF	TGTGCCAGCACCAACGGGGGATCTTACAATGAGCAGTTCTTC
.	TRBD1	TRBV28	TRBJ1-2	CASSPGQRNYGYTF	TGTGCCAGCAGCCCGGGACAGCGTAACTATGGCTACACCTTC
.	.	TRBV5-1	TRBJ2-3	CASSWILAADTQYF	TGCGCCAGCAGCTGGATTCTAGCTGCAGATACGCAGTATTTT
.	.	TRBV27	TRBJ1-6	CASSSKGRDSPLHF	TGTGCCAGCAGTTCAAAAGGGAGGGATTCACCCCTCCACTTT
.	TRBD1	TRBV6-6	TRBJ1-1	CASSYPGQGGTEAFF	TGTGCCAGCAGTTATCCGGGACAGGGGGGCACTGAAGCTTTCTTT
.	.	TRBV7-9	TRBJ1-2	CASSSSNNYGYTF	TGTGCCAGCAGCTCGTCTAACAACTATGGCTACACCTTC
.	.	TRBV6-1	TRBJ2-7	CATISTGTYEQYF	TGTGCCACCATTTCGACAGGAACCTACGAGCAGTACTTC
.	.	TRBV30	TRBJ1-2	CAWSVPGGYGYTF	TGTGCCTGGAGTGTACCCGGAGGCTATGGCTACACCTTC
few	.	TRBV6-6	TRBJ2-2	CASSYSPDSNTGELFF	TGTGCCAGCAGTTACTCGCCGGACTCTAACACCGGGGAGCTGTTTTTT
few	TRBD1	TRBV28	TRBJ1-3	CASSSLDRGPNSSGNTIYF	TGTGCCAGCAGTTCTCTTGACAGGGGCCCCAATAGCTCTGGAAACACCATATATTTT
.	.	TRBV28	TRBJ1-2	CASSPTGYGYTF	TGTGCCAGCAGTCCGACGGGGTATGGCTACACCTTC
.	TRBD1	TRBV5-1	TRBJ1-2	CASSLVGQGDYGYTF	TGCGCCAGCAGCTTGGTGGGACAGGGGGACTATGGCTACACCTTC
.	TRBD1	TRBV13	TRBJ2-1	CASSSNLGSGQGADEQFF	TGTGCCAGCAGCTCCAACCTCGGTTCTGGTCAGGGGGCGGATGAGCAGTTCTTC
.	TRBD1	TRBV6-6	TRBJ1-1	CASTLRDRVATEAFF	TGTGCCAGCACTCTCCGGGACAGGGTCGCCACTGAAGCTTTCTTT
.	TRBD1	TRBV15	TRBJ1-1	CATSAPATGDTEAFF	TGTGCCACCAGCGCCCCCGCGACAGGGGACACTGAAGCTTTCTTT
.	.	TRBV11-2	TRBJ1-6	CASSLDGLGSPLHF	TGTGCCAGCAGCTTAGATGGGCTGGGTTCACCCCTCCACTTT
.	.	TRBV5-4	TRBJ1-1	CASSLPEGDEAFF	TGTGCCAGCAGCTTGCCGGAAGGGGATGAAGCTTTCTTT
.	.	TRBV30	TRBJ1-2	CAWSVSETGVYTF	TGTGCCTGGAGTGTGTCGGAGACAGGAGTGTACACCTTC